Sequencing of this T cell receptor beta chain was carried out in a study of blood T cell repertoires in COVID-19. Across the study: Whether acute or convalescent, the COVID-19 samples came from the United States, Italy and Spain.

CDR1 is DFQATT and CDR2 is SNEGSKA in the germline V gene (reference sequence). This CDR3 is 10 amino acids long. Trimming removed 6 bases from V and 9 bases from J, with 9 bases in between. Profiling relied on immunoSEQ multiplex PCR, and the TCRdb table lists in-frame clones only, not all of them. Among roughly 250,000 clones listed, roughly 88% were seen once. The origin of this receptor is a woman aged 25 to 39 who had recovered from COVID-19. The specimen was PBMCs or T cells enriched from blood (not recorded which). This chain links TRBV20-1 with TRBJ2-1; D might be TRBD2 (5 bases). The CDR3 bases are TGCAGTGCCCCGGAGGTTGAGCAGTTCTTC. This gives the protein CSAPEVEQFF.